This paragraph covers one TCR beta chain sequence. Its specificity is not known. Method: immunoSEQ multiplex PCR; TCRdb's copy keeps in-frame clones and lacks some. Altogether about 130,000 clones are present, around 80% being singletons, with the ten largest covering about 5.5%. Between the trimmed V and J ends, which lost 1 base and 1 base, there was a span of 7 bases. The CDR3 covers 14 residues. CDR1 is SEHNR, CDR2 FQNEAQ, per germline (reference sequence). Sample time point: week 11, during vaccination. Each vaccine dose was 300 ug of mutant IDH1 20-mer peptide, with topical imiquimod. Astrocytomas that were new, WHO grade 3 or 4, IDH1-mutant and ATRX-lost were present in the donors. These data are taken from a study of a mutant IDH1 vaccine in newly diagnosed glioma. Study details: Standard pretreatment was either radiotherapy, temozolomide, or, for most, radiochemotherapy with temozolomide.

Study-wide findings and caveats: Across multiple MHC alleles, over 90% of patients had vaccine-induced responses.

The J gene is TRBJ1-1, the V gene TRBV7-9, with D possibly being TRBD1 (5 bases). Material: PBMCs, obtained from a glioma patient whose treatment included an IDH1 peptide vaccine. This clonotype was sampled from a middle-aged man with glioma. The CDR3 coding sequence is TGTGCCAGCAGCTTAGACAGGTCGAACACTGAAGCTTTCTTT. It is translated as CASSLDRSNTEAFF.